This T cell receptor beta chain was sequenced for a study of T-cell reconstitution after alpha-beta-depleted transplantation in children. Preparing the TCRbeta library involved the use of unique molecular identifiers. TCRdb recomputed calls from the PCR reads with MiXCR, one row per CDR3 protein. The table shows around 190,000 distinct CDR3 sequences, with roughly 7% occurring only once. Study observations and caveats: Reportedly, only several hundred clones from non-depleted graft cells drove alpha-beta T-cell counts at about two months.

From germline, CDR1 is DFQATT and CDR2 SNEGSKA (reference sequence). Trimming pared 1 base from V and 0 bases from J, leaving 7 bases between. CDR3 length: 13 amino acids. The sample holds many counts of this clonotype. The antigen remains unidentified. The material sequenced was PBMCs, taken before TCRalphabeta/CD19-depleted stem cell transplant. The V and J genes are TRBV20-1 and TRBJ2-7; no clear D gene. The receptor's source is a boy younger than 10 with acute lymphoblastic leukemia, due to receive a stem cell transplant. CDR3 in amino acids: CSARVRNSYEQYF. CDR3 nucleotides: TGCAGTGCTAGAGTCAGGAACTCCTACGAGCAGTACTTC.